The 3 T cell receptor beta chains presented below share a single source sample, sequenced in a study of T-cell reconstitution after alpha-beta-depleted transplantation in children. It was with unique molecular identifiers that the TCRbeta library was prepared. Each CDR3 protein is one row after TCRdb ran MiXCR on the PCR reads. The sample has fewer than 350,000 distinct CDR3 sequences, 10% seen once. This material consisted of PBMCs, taken before TCRalphabeta/CD19-depleted stem cell transplant. Receptors originate from a boy in the first two years of life with acute myeloid leukemia, due to receive a stem cell transplant.

This clonotype came up many times. V gene TRBV24-1 combines with J gene TRBJ2-5, with D maybe TRBD2 (6 bases). The length of the CDR3 is 14 residues. Germline CDR1 is KGHDR and CDR2 is SFDVKD. The V and J ends lost 2 bases and 2 bases respectively, with 8 bases between them. The CDR3 coding sequence is TGTGCCACCAGTGATTCAGGACTACAAGAGACCCAGTACTTC. It yields the protein CATSDSGLQETQYF.

In regard to this clonotype: A read error may explain this, as a much larger clone is one base away. The CDR3 region is CAWRLGSEQFF. The CDR3 bases are TGTGCCTGGAGGCTAGGGAGTGAGCAGTTCTTC. The chain is built from TRBV30 and TRBJ2-1, with D possibly being TRBD2 (5 bases). Germline assignment: CDR1 GTSNPN and CDR2 SVGIG (reference sequence). The CDR3 runs to 11 residues. Trimming cost V 3 bases and J 9 bases, with 9 bases left between them.

Many counts were recorded for this clonotype. The V call is TRBV25-1, the J call TRBJ2-7, with D hard to call. Trimming took off 3 bases at V and 4 bases at J, with 10 bases between the two ends. Germline V CDR1 and CDR2: MGHDK, SYGVNS. The CDR3 loop spans 13 amino acids. In DNA, the CDR3 is TGTGCCAGCAGTGAGGTAGTTGGGTACGAGCAGTACTTC. Translated: CASSEVVGYEQYF.